This passage covers 26 T cell receptor beta chains from one sample sequenced in a study of tumor-infiltrating lymphocytes in primary liver carcinoma. Germline DNA was extracted too, while blood RNA derived from unsorted whole blood. The investigators made TCR beta cDNA from roughly 0.45 ug total RNA, using a constant-region primer. Slightly modified ARM-PCR served as the procedure for the TCR beta libraries. These libraries came from three rounds of nested multiplex PCR. Use of TRBV1-TRBV30 forward primers with a C-beta reverse primer characterized the first two PCR rounds, which lasted around 10 cycles each. TCRdb recomputed calls from the multiplex PCR reads with MiXCR, one row per CDR3 protein. The sample lists almost 200,000 distinct CDR3 sequences; approximately 65% were seen once. Sequencing was performed on peripheral blood. These receptors were taken from a woman aged 60-75 years with primary liver carcinoma and hepatitis B virus infection.

As to this clonotype: Lacking the conserved final phenylalanine or tryptophan, this CDR3 likely reflects a read error. The limits of the CDR3 on the DNA are not certain, so only TCRdb's listed CDR3 is given. V gene TRBV5-6 combines with J gene TRBJ1-1. 13 amino acids form the CDR3, both terminal residues included. Germline V lookup: CDR1 SGHDT, CDR2 YYEEEE. This CDR3 is CASSFDIRAEVFC.

The J gene is TRBJ1-2, the V gene TRBV11-2, with 8 bases that match TRBD1. Germline assignment: CDR1 SGHAT and CDR2 FQNNGV. The J segment lost 7 bases and the V segment lost 11 bases, leaving 12 bases of the junction unmatched. This CDR3 comprises 13 residues. The DNA for the CDR3 is TGTGCCCACAGCTTAGTAGGACAGGGTGGCTACACCTTC. The encoded protein is CAHSLVGQGGYTF.

About this clonotype: A read error may account for a junction end that differs from germline. This sequence joins TRBV12-3 or TRBV12-4 and TRBJ2-7; 12 positions match TRBD1. The CDR3 covers 13 residues. The CDR3 is CASARDRGRKQYF. CDR3 sequence (DNA): TGCGCCAGCGCCAGGGACAGGGGGCGAAAGCAGTACTTC.

A note on this clonotype: One junction end disagrees with the germline gene, perhaps due to a read error. The chain's CDR3 is CTSSSLPPGRLGHIQYF. CDR3 in DNA: TGTACCAGCAGCTCGCTCCCCCCGGGGCGCTTAGGACACATTCAGTACTTC. The rearrangement joins TRBV11-2 to TRBJ2-4; D is tentatively TRBD1 or TRBD2 (5 bases each). This CDR3 has 17 amino acids. Germline-derived CDR1 and CDR2 are SGHAT and FQNNGV.

The chain recombines TRBV28 with TRBJ1-5; tentative D call: TRBD1 (6 bases). In germline, CDR1 is MDHEN, CDR2 SYDVKM. The CDR3 sequence is 16 residues long. V was pared by 5 bases and J by 4 bases, with 18 bases between. CDR3 coding DNA: TGTGCCAGCAGTCCACAGATGAGGGGGAGGAATCAGCCCCAGCATTTT. It translates to CASSPQMRGRNQPQHF.

Remarks on this clonotype: An end of the junction differs from the germline gene, which may be a read error. The chain employs TRBV28 and TRBJ2-3; 9 nucleotides line up with TRBD2. The CDR3 spans 15 residues. Germline CDR1 MDHEN, CDR2 SYDVKM. The CDR3 reads CANSLPSGNTDTQYF. For the CDR3, the DNA is TGTGCCAACAGTTTGCCTAGCGGGAACACAGATACGCAGTATTTT.

This clonotype was seen more than once but under ten times. V and J are TRBV7-9 and TRBJ2-5; no reliable D call. Looked up from germline, CDR1 is SEHNR and CDR2 is FQNEAQ (reference sequence). With 5 bases removed from V and 5 bases from J, the gap between germline ends came to 9 bases. This CDR3 spans 12 amino acids. The CDR3 region is CASSPADETQYF. The CDR3 DNA reads as TGTGCCAGCAGCCCCGCGGATGAGACCCAGTACTTC.

This clonotype was detected only once. A read error may be the cause here, since a much bigger clone is one base away. The chain has TRBV7-8 and TRBJ2-1, with TRBD1 matching over 10 bases. The germline V gene has CDR1 SGHVS and CDR2 FQNEAQ. CDR3 length: 16 residues. Here the CDR3 DNA reads TGTGCCAACAGCTTCCCCGGACAGGGGGCCTACAATGAGCAGTTCTTC. This encodes CANSFPGQGAYNEQFF. The whole variable domain, remainder taken from reference TRBV7-8 and TRBJ2-1, is GAGVSQSPRYKVAKRGQDVALRCDPISGHVSLFWYQQALGQGPEFLTYFQNEAQLDKSGLPSDRFFAERPEGSVSTLKIQRTQQEDSAVYLCANSFPGQGAYNEQFFGPGTRLTVL.

The rearrangement uses TRBV6-5 and TRBJ2-5; D remains ambiguous. This CDR3 region has 17 residues. The germline V and J ends were trimmed by 0 bases and 1 base, with 15 bases remaining between them. Per germline, CDR1 MNHEY and CDR2 SVGAGI. CDR3 sequence reads: CASSYSSSGESQETQYF. The DNA for the CDR3 is TGTGCCAGCAGTTACTCGAGTAGTGGCGAGTCCCAAGAGACCCAGTACTTC.

Notes on this clonotype: Sequence at one end of the junction differs from germline and may be a read error. The chain couples TRBV10-3 to TRBJ1-4; maybe TRBD1 (5 bases). Germline V gives CDR1 ENHRY, CDR2 SYGVKD. CDR3 length: 15 residues. As DNA, the CDR3 is TGTGCCATCAGTGCGAGGGGAGGGGAGGATGAAAAACTGCTTTTT. Translated: CAISARGGEDEKLLF.

This clonotype was recorded a few times. The J gene is TRBJ1-1, the V gene TRBV6-6; the match to TRBD1 covers 10 bases. Germline V CDR1 and CDR2: MNHNY, SVGAGI (reference sequence). With 5 bases clipped from V and 5 bases from J, the junction kept 5 bases outside the gene matches. The CDR3 has 14 amino acids. The CDR3 sequence is CASSGTGVRTEAFF. CDR3 DNA sequence: TGTGCCAGCAGTGGGACAGGGGTAAGGACTGAAGCTTTCTTT.

About this clonotype: The junction does not match germline at one end; this may be a read error. The genes are TRBV7-3 and TRBJ2-1, with 9 positions matching TRBD1. Germline-derived CDR1 and CDR2 are SGHTA and FQGTGA. This CDR3 contains 16 residues. As DNA, the CDR3 is TGTGTCAGCAGCAAGACCCGGGACAGGGTTCACAATGAGCAGTTCTTC. Translation: CVSSKTRDRVHNEQFF.

The CDR3 spells CASSLGVAGVADTRYF. CDR3 in DNA: TGTGCCAGCAGCTTGGGCGTTGCGGGAGTGGCCGATACGCGATATTTT. This chain connects TRBV5-5 to TRBJ2-3, with 7 bases matching TRBD2. The CDR3 has 16 residues. From germline, CDR1 is SGHKS and CDR2 YYEKEE (reference sequence). The J segment lost 15 bases and the V segment lost 0 bases, leaving 19 bases of the junction unmatched. Full variable domain (rest looked up from reference TRBV5-5 and TRBJ2-3): DAGVTQSPTHLIKTRGQQVTLRCSPISGHKSVSWYQQVLGQGPQFIFQYYEKEERGRGNFPDRFSARQFPNYSSELNVNALLLGDSALYLCASSLGVAGVADTRYFGPGTRLTVL.

The CDR3, as DNA: TGTGCCAGCAGCCCGAGTAGCACCTTCTCCTACAATGAGCAGTTCTTC. It encodes CASSPSSTFSYNEQFF. J is TRBJ2-1 and V is TRBV5-4; no definite D call. This CDR3 is built from 16 residues. Germline V lookup: CDR1 SGHNT, CDR2 YYREEE (reference sequence). The V end lost 4 bases, the J end lost 0 bases, and 14 bases lay between the germline ends.

CDR3 sequence: CASSLGTIGKWNEQFF. DNA of the CDR3: TGTGCCAGCAGCTTAGGGACTATCGGAAAGTGGAATGAGCAGTTCTTC. The gene calls are TRBV11-2 and TRBJ2-1, with a possible D match to TRBD2 (6 bases). Trimming removed 1 base from V and 7 bases from J, with 17 bases in between. This CDR3 region has 16 residues. The germline V gene encodes CDR1 SGHAT and CDR2 FQNNGV.

This clonotype was found many times. The genes are TRBV11-3 and TRBJ2-5; maybe TRBD1 (5 bases). The germline V and J ends were trimmed by 1 base and 5 bases, with 11 bases remaining between them. The CDR3 loop spans 14 amino acids. The germline V gene encodes CDR1 SGHNT and CDR2 YENEEA. As DNA, the CDR3 is TGTGCCAGCAGCTTAGTCGGACACGAGGAGACCCAGTACTTC. It is translated as CASSLVGHEETQYF.

This clonotype was found many times. V and J are TRBV12-3 or TRBV12-4 and TRBJ2-1; the match to TRBD2 covers 16 bases. With V trimmed by 2 bases and J by 2 bases, 6 bases remained unmatched. The CDR3 loop spans 19 amino acids. The CDR3: CASSLLGLAGGPPYNEQFF. The CDR3 DNA reads as TGTGCCAGCAGTTTACTGGGACTAGCGGGAGGGCCCCCCTACAATGAGCAGTTCTTC.

Note on this clonotype: A much larger clone lies a single base off, so this may be a read error. The CDR3 is CASRPLGLAGGLTGELFF. The CDR3 region has the DNA TGTGCCAGCAGACCCCTCGGACTAGCGGGAGGTTTGACCGGGGAGCTGTTTTTT. J is TRBJ2-2 and V is TRBV6-5, with TRBD2 matching 14 bases. This CDR3 has 18 amino acids. The germline CDR1 and CDR2 sequences are MNHEY and SVGAGI. J lost 5 bases, V lost 6 bases, and 11 bases had no gene match.

Turning to this clonotype: This may stem from a read error, because a much larger clone lies one nucleotide away. V usage is TRBV6-6 and J usage is TRBJ2-1; D gene unclear. The length of the CDR3 is 11 residues. The germline V gene has CDR1 MNHNY and CDR2 SVGAGI (reference sequence). CDR3 in DNA: TGTGTCAGCAGGTGGACCCTTGAGCAGTTCTTC. This translates into CVSRWTLEQFF.

As concerns this clonotype: A read error is possible here, since a much larger clone lies one base away. The V and J genes are TRBV13 and TRBJ1-1; TRBD1 agrees at 7 bases. This CDR3 has 16 amino acids. Germline V lookup: CDR1 PRHDT, CDR2 FYEKMQ (reference sequence). The CDR3 sequence is CASNLGRGQMNTEAFF. CDR3 nucleotide sequence: TGTGCCAGCAACTTAGGGCGGGGACAGATGAACACTGAAGCTTTCTTT.

This clonotype has a single count. With a much larger clone just one base away, this may be a read error. The chain has TRBV6-1 and TRBJ1-1; 7 bases match TRBD1. The CDR3 loop spans 16 amino acids. V lost 7 bases to trimming and J lost 1 base; unmatched junction nucleotides: 12. Germline V gene data show CDR1 as MNHNS and CDR2 as SASEGT. The CDR3 region is CASNGGAGTANTEAFF. CDR3 coding DNA: TGTGCCAGCAATGGGGGGGCCGGGACAGCGAACACTGAAGCTTTCTTT.

Note on this clonotype: This may be a read error, as it is one base from a much larger clone. This chain connects TRBV6-1 to TRBJ1-2; D remains ambiguous. Germline values: CDR1 MNHNS, CDR2 SASEGT. This CDR3 has 12 amino acids. The chain's CDR3 is CASSDPFRGYNF. As DNA, the CDR3 is TGTGCCAGCAGTGATCCCTTTCGTGGCTACAACTTC.

The V gene is TRBV29-1, the J gene TRBJ2-5, with 7 bases identical to TRBD2. The CDR3 is 14 residues long. Germline CDR1 is SQVTM and CDR2 is ANQGSEA. Trimming removed 8 bases from V and 5 bases from J; junction bases left unmatched: 14. The CDR3 sequence: CSLGGVGGQETQYF. CDR3 DNA sequence: TGCAGCCTCGGCGGGGTGGGAGGGCAGGAGACCCAGTACTTC.

The V gene is TRBV18, the J gene TRBJ2-1; 9 nucleotides match TRBD2. The V gene's germline CDR1 is KGHSH and CDR2 LQKENI. CDR3 length: 16 amino acids. V gave up 2 bases and J gave up 5 bases; unmatched junction bases: 7. CDR3 DNA: TGTGCCAGCTCACCAACGGCGGGAGGGAGAGACAATGAGCAGTTCTTC. It is translated as CASSPTAGGRDNEQFF. Complete variable domain (other parts from reference TRBV18 and TRBJ2-1): NAGVMQNPRHLVRRRGQEARLRCSPMKGHSHVYWYRQLPEEGLKFMVYLQKENIIDESGMPKERFSAEFPKEGPSILRIQQVVRGDSAAYFCASSPTAGGRDNEQFFGPGTRLTVL.

The chain recombines TRBV30 with TRBJ1-6, with D unresolved. Germline V gene lookup returns CDR1 GTSNPN and CDR2 SVGIG (reference sequence). V dropped 2 bases and J dropped 9 bases, with 14 bases sitting between them. The CDR3 spans 14 residues. The DNA of the CDR3 is TGTGCCTGGAGTAGATTGGGAATCCTTTCACCCCTCCACTTT. Encoded protein: CAWSRLGILSPLHF.

Comments on this clonotype: A read error may produce the germline difference seen at one junction end. This chain connects TRBV29-1 to TRBJ1-1; tentative D call: TRBD1 (5 bases). In germline, CDR1 is SQVTM, CDR2 ANQGSEA. The CDR3 covers 14 residues. Here the CDR3 DNA reads TGTAGCACTGGAAAACCGGGGCCCGGACGAAGGACTTTCTTT. The encoded protein is CSTGKPGPGRRTFF.